These 14 T cell receptor beta chains were all obtained from the same sample, sequenced in a study of CD8 T cells in ankylosing spondylitis. TCRdb re-analysed the 5' RACE reads in MiXCR, keeping a single row per CDR3 protein. The table has around 120,000 distinct CDR3 sequences, approximately 14% seen once. What was sequenced was blood, either unsorted or a sorted T cell fraction (not recorded which). All receptors come from a female donor with ankylosing spondylitis or in good health (not recorded which).

The CDR3 DNA is TGTGCCAGCAGTTTTGCGAGAGGAGGGAATGAGCAGTTCTTC. This gives the protein CASSFARGGNEQFF. The chain carries TRBV27 and TRBJ2-1; D might be TRBD2 (6 bases). V was trimmed by 3 bases and J by 7 bases, leaving 13 bases between them. Per germline, CDR1 MNHEY and CDR2 SMNVEV (reference sequence). The CDR3 has 14 residues.

This clonotype was seen a few times. The chain employs TRBV30 and TRBJ2-4; no reliable D call. The length of the CDR3 is 12 residues. V dropped 1 base and J dropped 7 bases, with 8 bases sitting between them. Germline CDR1 GTSNPN, CDR2 SVGIG (reference sequence). This CDR3 reads CAWSAAVNIQYF. The CDR3 coding sequence is TGTGCCTGGAGTGCGGCCGTGAACATTCAGTACTTC.

At least ten counts were recorded for this clonotype. The J gene is TRBJ1-1, the V gene TRBV6-1; D is unresolved. This CDR3 comprises 13 residues. Germline CDR1 MNHNS, CDR2 SASEGT. V was shortened by 5 bases and J by 1 base, with 8 bases between the two germline ends. CDR3: CASSQRRNTEAFF. The CDR3 nucleotides read TGTGCCAGCAGTCAAAGACGGAACACTGAAGCTTTCTTT.

This clonotype was recorded many times. V and J are TRBV12-3 or TRBV12-4 and TRBJ2-1; 7 bases line up with TRBD2. J lost 0 bases, V lost 8 bases, and 4 bases had no gene match. This CDR3 is built from 14 residues. In nucleotides, the CDR3 is TGTGCCAGCGGATGGGGGGGCTCCTACAATGAGCAGTTCTTC. Its protein product is CASGWGGSYNEQFF.

The V gene is TRBV3-1, the J gene TRBJ1-1, with D hard to call. The CDR3 is 13 amino acids. CDR1 is LGHDT, CDR2 YNNKEL, per germline (reference sequence). V was trimmed by 2 bases and J by 7 bases, leaving 11 bases between them. CDR3: CASSQKARGEAFF. The CDR3 DNA reads as TGTGCCAGCAGCCAAAAGGCTCGGGGTGAAGCTTTCTTT.

In this sample, this clonotype turned up a few times. This chain connects TRBV7-2 to TRBJ2-3; D not certain. CDR1 is SGHTA, CDR2 FQGNSA, per germline. CDR3 length: 15 amino acids. V lost 1 base and J 4 bases, leaving 12 bases between the germline ends. The CDR3 reads CASSLVWLNADTQYF. The CDR3 DNA reads as TGTGCCAGCAGCTTAGTGTGGCTAAACGCAGATACGCAGTATTTT.

This clonotype was counted at least ten times. The V call is TRBV7-3, the J call TRBJ1-2; 10 bases are shared with TRBD1. After removal of 5 bases from V and 1 base from J, the junction contained 7 bases not matched to a gene. The germline V gene has CDR1 SGHTA and CDR2 FQGTGA. The CDR3 runs to 16 residues. The CDR3 DNA is TGTGCCAGCAGCACCGGAGGGACAGGGGATAACTATGGCTACACCTTC. Translating gives CASSTGGTGDNYGYTF.

V usage is TRBV2 and J usage is TRBJ2-2; no clear D gene. The CDR3 extends over 11 amino acids. Germline V gene lookup returns CDR1 SNHLY and CDR2 FYNNEI. The V gene lost 6 bases and the J gene lost 9 bases, with 8 bases spanning the gap. Here the CDR3 reads CASRSLRELFF. As DNA, the CDR3 is TGTGCCAGCAGGTCCCTCCGGGAGCTGTTTTTT.

This clonotype was observed many times. The chain combines TRBV12-3 or TRBV12-4 with TRBJ2-3; the D gene could be TRBD1 or TRBD2 (5 bases each). The CDR3 covers 15 residues. V was shortened by 5 bases and J by 2 bases, with 14 bases between the two germline ends. The CDR3 reads CASSPPWGNTDTQYF. CDR3 coding DNA: TGTGCCAGCAGTCCACCCTGGGGGAACACAGATACGCAGTATTTT.

The chain recombines TRBV7-9 with TRBJ1-5; D gene unclear. The germline gives CDR1 SEHNR, CDR2 FQNEAQ (reference sequence). The CDR3 loop spans 15 amino acids. Trimming took 5 bases from V and 0 from J, leaving 11 bases between them. CDR3 loop: CASSPPGDSNQPQHF. The CDR3 nucleotides read TGTGCCAGCAGCCCCCCCGGTGATAGCAATCAGCCCCAGCATTTT.

A remark on this clonotype: A much larger clone sits a single nucleotide away, making a read error possible. V is TRBV5-1 and J is TRBJ1-4; D is unresolved. CDR3 size: 15 residues. In germline, CDR1 is SGHRS, CDR2 YFSETQ. CDR3 bases: TGCGCCAGCAGCTTGGCCAACCCTGAAGAGGAAAAACTGCTTTTT. Protein: CASSLANPEEEKLLF.

This clonotype occurred many times. The rearrangement joins TRBV9 to TRBJ2-1, with TRBD1 matching over 7 bases. The V gene's germline CDR1 is SGDLS and CDR2 YYNGEE. Unmatched junction bases numbered 12, after V lost 2 bases and J lost 10 bases. The CDR3 runs 15 residues. The CDR3 region is CASSVTGTEGREQFF. The DNA for the CDR3 is TGTGCCAGCAGCGTGACAGGGACAGAGGGTAGAGAGCAGTTCTTC.

Concerning this clonotype itself: A single base separates this from a much larger clone, so it may be a read error. This chain connects TRBV29-1 to TRBJ2-3; 9 bases fit TRBD2. Germline V gene sequence: CDR1 SQVTM, CDR2 ANQGSEA. The CDR3 extends over 14 amino acids. Trimming took 8 bases from V and 7 from J; bases not matched to a gene: 13. The CDR3, as DNA: TGCAGCCCCTCCTTGGCGGGAGGGCTATATACGCAGTATTTT. This sequence encodes CSPSLAGGLYTQYF.

This clonotype appeared many times. The chain employs TRBV9 and TRBJ2-3; the D is unclear. The V gene lost 1 base and the J gene lost 0 bases, with 9 bases spanning the gap. Germline CDR1 reads SGDLS; CDR2 reads YYNGEE. CDR3 length: 15 residues. CDR3 region: CASSVRGSSTDTQYF. The CDR3 DNA is TGTGCCAGCAGCGTAAGAGGCAGTAGCACAGATACGCAGTATTTT.